This T cell receptor (beta chain) was identified during a study of identical twins. This CDR3 has 19 residues. Regarding this clonotype: Its specificity is not known. A read error may account for a junction end that differs from germline.

TCRdb reprocessed the 5' RACE reads with MiXCR, giving one entry per CDR3 protein. The data hold roughly 290,000 distinct CDR3 sequences, with just under 9.5% observed a single time. Findings and limits, study-wide: Models underestimated how often monozygotic twins shared out-of-frame TCR alpha.

This same sample was also part of a study on yellow fever vaccine responses in identical twins.

What was sequenced was CD8+ T cells sorted from blood. The receptor's source is a woman aged 18-29 years in good health. The chain uses TRBV12-3 or TRBV12-4 and TRBJ2-3, with TRBD2 matching 10 bases. CDR3: CARSLPGLAAPGGTDTQYF. The DNA of the CDR3 is TGTGCCCGCAGTTTACCAGGACTAGCGGCTCCCGGAGGAACAGATACGCAGTATTTT.